This TCR beta chain stems from a study of blood T cell repertoires in COVID-19. Study at large: From T cells, B-cell-depleted T cells, or PBMCs came the material, which was cDNA or gDNA.

Profiled with immunoSEQ multiplex PCR; TCRdb holds only in-frame clones, not every one. Of around 150,000 clones in the sample, approximately 95% were seen once. The CDR3 is 16 residues long. Germline assignment: CDR1 LGHNA and CDR2 YSLEER. The V and J ends lost 4 bases and 6 bases, in that order; junction bases with no gene match: 7. This sequence joins TRBV4-3 and TRBJ1-4, with 11 bases lining up with TRBD1. This TCR was recovered from a woman in her sixties or seventies with COVID-19, enrolled during active disease. Sequenced: peripheral blood. As DNA, the CDR3 is TGCGCCAGCAGCCCGGGACAGGGGGGTTTGTATGAAAAACTGTTTTTT. It is translated as CASSPGQGGLYEKLFF.